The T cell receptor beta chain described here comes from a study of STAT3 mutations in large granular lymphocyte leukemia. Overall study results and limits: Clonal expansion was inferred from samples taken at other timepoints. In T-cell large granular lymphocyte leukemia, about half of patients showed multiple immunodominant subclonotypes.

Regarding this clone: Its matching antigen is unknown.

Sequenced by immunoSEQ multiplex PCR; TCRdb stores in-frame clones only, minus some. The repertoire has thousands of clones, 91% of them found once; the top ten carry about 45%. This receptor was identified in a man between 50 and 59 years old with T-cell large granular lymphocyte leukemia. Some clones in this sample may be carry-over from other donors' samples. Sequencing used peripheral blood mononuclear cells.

CDR3 residues: CASSFRGPDTGELFF. Here the CDR3 DNA reads TGTGCCAGCAGTTTCAGGGGGCCTGACACCGGGGAGCTGTTTTTT. The genes are TRBV27 and TRBJ2-2; 8 bases map to TRBD1. This CDR3 region has 15 residues. Germline CDR1 and CDR2: MNHEY and SMNVEV (reference sequence). The V gene end was trimmed by 3 bases and the J gene end by 3 bases; junction bases not matched to a gene: 3.